Given below is one T cell receptor (beta chain) in context. The antigen remains unidentified. The CDR3 contains 15 residues. CDR1 and CDR2 (germline): SGHNT, YYREEE (reference sequence). V was shortened by 0 bases and J by 8 bases, with 14 bases between the two germline ends. These data come from a study of cytotoxic CD8 clonotypes in ibrutinib-treated CLL. In the study overall: Partial responses totalled about 25 and complete responses 2; after median around six years, around 14 remained remitted and around twelve progressed. The sample average was 255,043 productive templates and tens of thousands of productive rearrangements.

Findings of the study overall: Public clonotypes proved infrequent, and on treatment they shrank or remained steady.

Using immunoSEQ multiplex PCR, the repertoire was profiled, and TCRdb retains in-frame clones only, with some absent. The repertoire consists of around 25,000 clones, with 55% to 70% occurring once and the leading ten covering 51%. This clonotype was obtained from a human donor with chronic lymphocytic leukemia. The J gene is TRBJ1-4, the V gene TRBV5-4; D possibly corresponds to TRBD1 (6 bases). This sample comprised PBMCs, obtained at disease progression, from a patient treated with ibrutinib. The CDR3: CASSLGGAKREKLFF. CDR3 nucleotide sequence: TGTGCCAGCAGCTTGGGGGGGGCTAAGCGAGAAAAACTGTTTTTT.